This T cell receptor beta chain was recovered during a study of blood T cell repertoires in COVID-19. Generated by immunoSEQ multiplex PCR, the TCRdb table keeps only in-frame clones and is missing some. The repertoire holds roughly 700,000 clones, 75% to 90% seen once, with roughly 0.25% in the top ten. Trimming left V 3 bases short and J 8 bases short, with 7 bases between. The germline gives CDR1 MNHEY, CDR2 SMNVEV (reference sequence). CDR3 length equals 11 residues. The chain uses TRBV27 and TRBJ1-1; D remains ambiguous. Sequenced input: peripheral blood. The clonotype originates from a woman between 18 and 29 years old with acute or convalescent COVID-19. The CDR3 loop reads CASSFFQEAFF. The CDR3 nucleotides are TGTGCCAGCAGTTTCTTTCAGGAAGCTTTCTTT.